The 3 T cell receptor beta chains listed next were all sequenced from one sample in a study of cytomegalovirus exposure and HLA in healthy donors. Use of 60 Vbeta and 13 Jbeta primers characterized the PCR. The data were produced by immunoSEQ multiplex PCR, yet TCRdb's version contains in-frame clones alone and is incomplete. There are roughly 100,000 clones in the sample; approximately 72% occur only once, and under 4% lies in the top ten. The sample taken for sequencing was PBMCs. Receptor source: a woman aged 40 to 50 in good health and CMV-seronegative.

The chain employs TRBV6-4 and TRBJ2-7; 11 bases are a match to TRBD2. Germline V gives CDR1 MRHNA, CDR2 SNTAGT. The CDR3 totals 18 residues. V shed 6 bases and J 2 bases; nucleotides not matched to a gene: 15. CDR3 loop: CASRIQYELAGDTYEQYF. CDR3 nucleotides: TGTGCCAGCAGGATCCAATATGAACTAGCGGGAGACACCTACGAGCAGTACTTC.

The chain employs TRBV29-1 and TRBJ2-1; 7 bases map to TRBD2. CDR3 length: 14 residues. Germline V gene sequence: CDR1 SQVTM, CDR2 ANQGSEA. J lost 7 bases, V lost 6 bases, and 12 bases had no gene match. In nucleotides, the CDR3 is TGCAGCGTCTCCCCGAGCGGGATGCAAAATGAGCAGTTCTTC. This codes for CSVSPSGMQNEQFF.

V usage is TRBV5-4 and J usage is TRBJ2-1, with 10 bases identical to TRBD1. The CDR3 extends over 16 amino acids. The germline V gene has CDR1 SGHNT and CDR2 YYREEE (reference sequence). Trimming removed 6 bases from V and 7 bases from J; junction bases left unmatched: 13. The CDR3 DNA reads TGTGCCAGCACGACAAACCGGGACAGGGGCAATAATGAGCAGTTCTTC. Protein product: CASTTNRDRGNNEQFF.